This T cell receptor beta chain was captured by sequencing in a study of CD8 T cells in ankylosing spondylitis. Study observations and caveats: As reported, disease-linked clones showed significant enrichment in matched ankylosing spondylitis synovial fluid. Reactive arthritis synovial fluid and blood previously showed some of these motif variants. Made up of 7 to 9 highly homologous variants, a TCR beta motif appeared characteristic of ankylosing spondylitis blood.

This clonotype was recorded once. The antigen is undetermined. Quantitative 5'-RACE with molecular barcodes was used to make the TCR beta libraries. MiXCR, applied by TCRdb to the 5' RACE reads, yields one record per CDR3 protein. The table has roughly 400,000 distinct CDR3 sequences, 20% to 25% seen once. Trimming removed 4 bases at V and 0 bases at J, with 11 bases between. From germline, CDR1 is SGHRS and CDR2 YFSETQ. The CDR3 runs to 16 residues. The sequence derives from a male donor with ankylosing spondylitis. Sequencing used blood, either unsorted or a sorted T cell fraction (not recorded which). The rearrangement joins TRBV5-1 to TRBJ2-6; tentative D call: TRBD2 (5 bases). CDR3 protein: CASSPGLDSGANVLTF. CDR3 DNA: TGCGCCAGCAGCCCTGGACTCGACTCTGGGGCCAACGTCCTGACTTTC.